This T cell receptor (beta chain) originates from a study of shared clonotypes between healthy human individuals. Generated by immunoSEQ multiplex PCR, the TCRdb table keeps only in-frame clones and is missing some. The table lists around 2,000,000 clones, approximately 95% of them singletons. Only CD45RO-negative cells positively selected for CCR7 counted as naive CD8 cells, so terminally differentiated effector memory CD45RA+ cells were excluded. After removal of 5 bases from V and 3 bases from J, the junction contained 10 bases not matched to a gene. From germline, CDR1 is WSHSY and CDR2 SAAADI. The length of the CDR3 is 16 residues.

The chain is built from TRBV10-2 and TRBJ1-5; 7 positions agree with TRBD1. This TCR derives from a man between 18 and 29 years old in good health. Sequencing input: naive CD8+ T cells sorted from blood. The CDR3 region has the DNA TGCGCCAGCAGTATGGCAGGGGGTCTGAACAATCAGCCCCAGCATTTT. This translates into CASSMAGGLNNQPQHF.